One sample yielded the 2 T cell receptor beta chains listed below, sequenced in a study of blood T cell repertoires in COVID-19. The protocol was immunoSEQ multiplex PCR, while the TCRdb copy is restricted to in-frame clones and leaves out a portion. The data contain a few hundred thousand clones, approximately 83% of them seen just once; the ten biggest clones take up more than 15%. Sequenced: peripheral blood. The receptors here all came from a person between 65 and 79 years old with COVID-19, enrolled during active disease.

The rearrangement links TRBV27 to TRBJ2-1, with D tentatively TRBD1 (5 bases). The CDR3 has 15 residues. Trimming left V 6 bases short and J 2 bases short, with 14 bases between. Germline V lookup: CDR1 MNHEY, CDR2 SMNVEV (reference sequence). Here the CDR3 reads CASRRAEGAYNEQFF. The DNA for the CDR3 is TGTGCCAGCAGGCGAGCCGAAGGGGCCTACAATGAGCAGTTCTTC.

The V call is TRBV7-2, the J call TRBJ2-2; the match to TRBD2 covers 10 bases. Looked up from germline, CDR1 is SGHTA and CDR2 is FQGNSA. V shed 0 bases and J 6 bases; nucleotides not matched to a gene: 7. The CDR3 length is 17 residues. The CDR3 DNA sequence: TGTGCCAGCAGCTTAGCGGGTAGCGGGAGGTTGGCCGGGGAGCTGTTTTTT. Translating gives CASSLAGSGRLAGELFF.